The 8 T cell receptor beta chains presented below share a single source sample, sequenced in a study of T cells in Graves' hyperthyroidism and ophthalmopathy. TCR beta CDR3 regions were amplified from RNA transcripts. The HTBI set primed first-round TCR CDR3 RT-PCR. TCRdb itself ran the multiplex PCR reads through MiXCR, one entry per CDR3 protein. The table records about 600,000 distinct CDR3 sequences, about 16% of them present only once. The source material was blood. The receptor source for this set is a woman in her 40s with Graves' ophthalmopathy.

This clonotype occurred a few times. This CDR3 is CASSFSSGQVAGYEQYF. CDR3 DNA sequence: TGTGCCAGCAGCTTTTCCTCGGGACAGGTCGCCGGCTACGAGCAGTACTTC. The chain carries TRBV7-8 and TRBJ2-7; 8 positions agree with TRBD1. Germline V gene lookup returns CDR1 SGHVS and CDR2 FQNEAQ. CDR3 length equals 17 residues. V lost 3 bases, J lost 3 bases, and 13 bases stayed unmatched.

This chain uses TRBV5-1 with TRBJ2-2; 9 nucleotides match TRBD2. The germline CDR1 and CDR2 sequences are SGHRS and YFSETQ. This CDR3 contains 17 residues. With 3 bases clipped from V and 0 bases from J, the junction kept 6 bases outside the gene matches. This chain's CDR3 is CASSSTGGRANTGELFF. The CDR3 DNA is TGCGCCAGCAGCTCGACTGGCGGGAGGGCGAACACCGGGGAGCTGTTTTTT.

The chain couples TRBV25-1 to TRBJ1-5; no definite D call. CDR1 MGHDK and CDR2 SYGVNS come from the germline V gene. The CDR3 runs 14 residues. Trimming removed 1 base from V and 2 bases from J, with 6 bases in between. CDR3 in amino acids: CASSELGGNQPQHF. In nucleotides, the CDR3 is TGTGCCAGCAGTGAATTGGGCGGCAATCAGCCCCAGCATTTT.

The V and J genes are TRBV7-2 and TRBJ2-5; possible D gene TRBD2, 6 bases. CDR1 SGHTA and CDR2 FQGNSA come from the germline V gene. V was shortened by 3 bases and J by 1 base, with 15 bases between the two germline ends. The CDR3 is 16 residues long. The CDR3 nucleotides read TGTGCCAGCAGCTTGCTGAGGAGGGAGGCCCAAGAGACCCAGTACTTC. It is translated as CASSLLRREAQETQYF.

This chain joins TRBV19 and TRBJ1-1; no clear D. Trimming took 7 bases from V and 4 from J, leaving 16 bases between them. Germline V CDR1 and CDR2: LNHDA, SQIVND (reference sequence). This CDR3 region has 14 residues. The CDR3 loop is CASTDTLGFTEAFF. The CDR3 region has the DNA TGTGCCAGTACCGACACTCTCGGATTCACTGAAGCTTTCTTT. Supplemented by reference TRBV19 and TRBJ1-1, the full variable domain reads DGGITQSPKYLFRKEGQNVTLSCEQNLNHDAMYWYRQDPGQGLRLIYYSQIVNDFQKGDIAEGYSVSREKKESFPLTVTSAQKNPTAFYLCASTDTLGFTEAFFGQGTRLTVV.

This clonotype has ten or more counts. This sequence joins TRBV5-1 and TRBJ2-3; 7 bases map to TRBD2. Trimming removed 5 bases from V and 5 bases from J; junction bases left unmatched: 11. Germline V gives CDR1 SGHRS, CDR2 YFSETQ. This CDR3 spans 15 amino acids. This chain's CDR3 is CASSSGGRIGDTQYF. DNA for the CDR3: TGCGCCAGCAGTTCGGGGGGAAGGATAGGAGATACGCAGTATTTT.

This clonotype was seen repeatedly, ten times or more. This chain joins TRBV27 and TRBJ2-3, with TRBD2 as a possible D gene (6 bases). Germline V lookup: CDR1 MNHEY, CDR2 SMNVEV (reference sequence). The CDR3 spans 14 residues. V lost 3 bases to trimming and J lost 4 bases, with 11 bases between them. The CDR3 sequence is CASSFGRFADTQYF. The CDR3 coding sequence is TGTGCCAGCAGTTTTGGGAGGTTCGCAGATACGCAGTATTTT.

In its sample, this clonotype was seen many times. The chain links TRBV11-2 to TRBJ1-2; D may be TRBD1 (6 bases). Germline CDR1 and CDR2: SGHAT and FQNNGV. There are 14 residues in the CDR3. V was clipped by 1 base and J by 6 bases, with 12 bases between them. The CDR3 spells CASSLGPGDDGYTF. As DNA, the CDR3 is TGTGCCAGCAGCTTAGGTCCAGGGGACGATGGCTACACCTTC.